The sequence of this T cell receptor beta chain was determined in a study of beta chain features in type 1 diabetes. The whole isolated RNA underwent reverse transcription, so sequencing captured expressed TCRB transcripts. The protocol was immunoSEQ multiplex PCR, while the TCRdb copy is restricted to in-frame clones and leaves out a portion. The profile shows 900,000 or so clones, 15% to 20% of them singletons. CDR3 size: 11 residues. Germline values: CDR1 WSHSY, CDR2 SAAADI. J was trimmed by 9 bases and V by 5 bases; bases with no gene match: 0. The origin of this receptor is a woman between 18 and 30 years old in good health. This chain joins TRBV10-2 and TRBJ2-2; 7 bases fit TRBD2. Sequencing input: naive CD4+ T cells from blood. CDR3 region: CASSSGRELFF. CDR3 nucleotides: TGCGCCAGCAGTAGCGGGAGGGAGCTGTTTTTT.